Shown below are 25 T cell receptor beta chains from a single sample sequenced in a study of blood T cell repertoires in COVID-19. The method was immunoSEQ multiplex PCR; TCRdb's version includes in-frame clones alone and lacks a portion of them. The sample shows over 110,000 clones, approximately 87% of them seen only once. The sequencing input was PBMCs or T cells enriched from blood (not recorded which). Source of these receptors: a man in his sixties who had recovered from COVID-19.

This clone has just one count. The gene calls are TRBV5-5 and TRBJ1-1; 9 positions agree with TRBD1. J gave up 6 bases and V 2 bases, and 17 bases lay outside the gene matches. This CDR3 is 18 amino acids long. The V gene's germline CDR1 is SGHKS and CDR2 YYEKEE (reference sequence). The CDR3 coding sequence is TGTGCCAGCAGCTTCACAGTCCCGGGACAGGGTCGGAGCGCTGAAGCTTTCTTT. This gives the protein CASSFTVPGQGRSAEAFF.

CDR3 protein: CASSLRSQGTEAFF. The CDR3, as DNA: TGTGCCAGTAGTTTACGGTCCCAGGGTACTGAAGCTTTCTTT. The chain joins TRBV19 to TRBJ1-1, with D tentatively TRBD1 (5 bases). V was pared by 5 bases and J by 5 bases, with 15 bases between. The CDR3 totals 14 residues. Germline V CDR1 and CDR2: LNHDA, SQIVND (reference sequence).

The chain employs TRBV4-1 and TRBJ1-4; perhaps TRBD1 as D (6 bases). CDR1 and CDR2 from the germline V gene are MGHRA and YSYEKL. The CDR3 consists of 15 residues. V lost 5 bases, J lost 10 bases, and 20 bases lay in between. The CDR3 nucleotides are TGCGCCAGCAGCAGCTCCCGGGACACTGGGGGAAAACTGTTTTTT. Amino acid sequence: CASSSSRDTGGKLFF.

The rearrangement uses TRBV3-1 (or the pseudogene TRBV3-2) and TRBJ1-1; D is perhaps TRBD1 (5 bases). The germline CDR1 and CDR2 sequences are LGHDT and YNNKEL (reference sequence). This CDR3 region has 15 residues. V lost 4 bases and J 3 bases, leaving 15 bases between the germline ends. The CDR3 here is CASSPSGAGDTEAFF. Here the CDR3 DNA reads TGTGCCAGCAGCCCCTCGGGAGCGGGGGACACTGAAGCTTTCTTT.

This clone has only a few counts. The V and J genes are TRBV11-2 and TRBJ1-5; weak D call: TRBD1 (5 bases). Trimming took 4 bases from V and 11 from J, leaving 18 bases between them. Per germline, CDR1 SGHAT and CDR2 FQNNGV. The CDR3 runs 14 residues. The DNA for the CDR3 is TGTGCCAGCAGCTCCGGGACGGTGCCGGGGGCCCAGCATTTT. As protein: CASSSGTVPGAQHF.

CDR3 DNA: TGTGCCAGCAGCAAACAGCCCCAGGGGAAAGAGCAGTACTTC. Its translation: CASSKQPQGKEQYF. The V gene is TRBV9, the J gene TRBJ2-7; TRBD1 is a possible D gene (6 bases). V dropped 4 bases and J dropped 7 bases, with 18 bases sitting between them. The CDR3 extends over 14 amino acids. Germline V lookup: CDR1 SGDLS, CDR2 YYNGEE.

The chain has TRBV30 and TRBJ2-1; the D gene is possibly TRBD1 (5 bases). The CDR3 runs to 11 residues. From germline, CDR1 is GTSNPN and CDR2 SVGIG (reference sequence). With 4 bases removed from V and 9 bases from J, the gap between germline ends came to 10 bases. The chain's CDR3 is CAWTREGEQFF. CDR3 nucleotides: TGTGCCTGGACCAGGGAAGGTGAGCAGTTCTTC. Full variable domain (outside the CDR3, taken from reference TRBV30 and TRBJ2-1): SQTIHQWPATLVQPVGSPLSLECTVEGTSNPNLYWYRQAAGRGLQLLFYSVGIGQISSEVPQNLSASRPQDRQFILSSKKLLLSDSGFYLCAWTREGEQFFGPGTRLTVL.

The J gene is TRBJ2-7, the V gene TRBV9, with TRBD1 matching 9 bases. Germline V gene sequence: CDR1 SGDLS, CDR2 YYNGEE. The CDR3 covers 17 residues. After removal of 1 base from V and 2 bases from J, the junction contained 10 bases not matched to a gene. CDR3 DNA: TGTGCCAGCAGCGTATCACCCCCCGGGACAGGGCCCTACGAGCAGTACTTC. Translated: CASSVSPPGTGPYEQYF.

The chain has TRBV5-4 and TRBJ1-1; 9 positions match TRBD1. There are 15 residues in the CDR3. Germline V gene data show CDR1 as SGHNT and CDR2 as YYREEE (reference sequence). V gave up 1 base and J gave up 1 base; unmatched junction bases: 2. CDR3 nucleotides: TGTGCCAGCAGCTTGCCGACAGGGGGGAACACTGAAGCTTTCTTT. Its protein product is CASSLPTGGNTEAFF.

The chain uses TRBV5-5 and TRBJ1-6; D is possibly TRBD1 (5 bases). Germline V gene lookup returns CDR1 SGHKS and CDR2 YYEKEE (reference sequence). This CDR3 has 13 amino acids. V was trimmed by 0 bases and J by 11 bases, leaving 9 bases between them. The CDR3 coding sequence is TGTGCCAGCAGCTTGGTGGCAGGGACACCCCTCCACTTT. This translates into CASSLVAGTPLHF.

The chain couples TRBV3-1 (or the pseudogene TRBV3-2) to TRBJ1-3; D perhaps matches TRBD1 (6 bases). V dropped 1 base and J dropped 0 bases, with 13 bases sitting between them. Germline V gene lookup returns CDR1 LGHDT and CDR2 YNNKEL (reference sequence). The CDR3 is 17 amino acids. The CDR3, as DNA: TGTGCCAGCAGCCAAGCTAAGACAGGTCGCTCTGGAAACACCATATATTTT. Translation: CASSQAKTGRSGNTIYF.

The gene calls are TRBV6-5 and TRBJ1-5, with TRBD1 matching 8 bases. Germline V CDR1 and CDR2: MNHEY, SVGAGI. The V segment lost 8 bases and the J segment 3 bases; nucleotides outside the gene matches: 9. CDR3 length: 15 residues. CDR3 in amino acids: CASATGATDNQPQHF. In DNA, the CDR3 is TGTGCCAGCGCGACAGGGGCAACTGACAATCAGCCCCAGCATTTT.

CDR3 DNA: TGTGCCAGCAGCTCCAGCGGATGGGAGCAGTTCTTC. This encodes CASSSSGWEQFF. J is TRBJ2-1 and V is TRBV7-2, with a weak D call TRBD2 (5 bases). CDR1 and CDR2 (germline): SGHTA, FQGNSA. The V end lost 4 bases, the J end lost 10 bases, and 11 bases lay between the germline ends. The length of the CDR3 is 12 residues.

The chain links TRBV15 to TRBJ2-3; tentative D call: TRBD2 (6 bases). From germline, CDR1 is LNHNV and CDR2 YYDKDF (reference sequence). The length of the CDR3 is 16 residues. V was pared by 1 base and J by 0 bases, with 11 bases between. The CDR3 DNA follows: TGTGCCACCAGCAGAGCCTCGGGGGTTAGCACAGATACGCAGTATTTT. Its translation: CATSRASGVSTDTQYF.

Notes on this clone: This sample also contains other DNA sequences that code for the same CDR3. This chain links TRBV19 with TRBJ1-3; 8 bases line up with TRBD1. From germline, CDR1 is LNHDA and CDR2 SQIVND (reference sequence). The trim removed 9 bases at V and 0 bases at J, leaving 4 bases unmatched. This CDR3 comprises 14 residues. The CDR3 nucleotides read TGTGCCAGCCACGACAGGGGCTCTGGAAACACCATATATTTT. Amino acid sequence: CASHDRGSGNTIYF.

This rearrangement joins TRBV5-5 to TRBJ1-5, with D maybe TRBD1 (5 bases). Germline V gene lookup returns CDR1 SGHKS and CDR2 YYEKEE (reference sequence). This CDR3 region has 15 residues. Trimming removed 0 bases from V and 6 bases from J, with 13 bases in between. This CDR3 is CASSLGAGMVQPQHF. DNA for the CDR3: TGTGCCAGCAGCTTGGGGGCAGGGATGGTTCAGCCCCAGCATTTT.

The chain uses TRBV24-1 and TRBJ2-4; 8 bases match TRBD2. CDR3 length: 13 residues. Germline-derived CDR1 and CDR2 are KGHDR and SFDVKD. The junction had 6 bases not matched to a gene; V was cut back by 6 bases and J by 9 bases. This chain's CDR3 is CATSPQRESIQYF. The CDR3 nucleotides read TGTGCCACCAGTCCTCAGCGGGAGAGCATTCAGTACTTC.

The chain carries TRBV24-1 and TRBJ1-5, with 8 bases identical to TRBD1. The trim removed 7 bases at V and 6 bases at J, leaving 7 bases unmatched. The CDR3 runs 14 residues. Germline V CDR1 and CDR2: KGHDR, SFDVKD. This chain's CDR3 is CATSATGESQPQHF. CDR3 sequence (DNA): TGTGCCACCAGCGCGACAGGGGAGAGTCAGCCCCAGCATTTT.

This clone was counted once. The J gene is TRBJ1-2, the V gene TRBV7-9; TRBD1 agrees at 8 bases. V trimming: 0 bases; J trimming: 5 bases; junction bases outside the gene matches: 5. The CDR3 is made up of 15 amino acids. CDR1 is SEHNR and CDR2 is FQNEAQ in the germline V gene (reference sequence). The CDR3 DNA reads TGTGCCAGCAGCTTAGCCGGCGACAGGGGATATGGCTACACCTTC. As protein: CASSLAGDRGYGYTF.

Here the CDR3 reads CASNTDSYGYTF. The CDR3, as DNA: TGTGCCAGCAACACGGACAGCTATGGCTACACCTTC. The chain combines TRBV2 with TRBJ1-2; maybe TRBD1 (6 bases). The CDR3 extends over 12 amino acids. V shed 7 bases and J shed 4 bases, with 10 bases lying between them. CDR1 and CDR2 (germline): SNHLY, FYNNEI.

This clone was seen a few times. The V call is TRBV7-6, the J call TRBJ2-1, with D perhaps TRBD2 (7 bases). V lost 0 bases, J lost 0 bases, and 12 bases lay in between. CDR3 length: 17 amino acids. Germline V gene lookup returns CDR1 SGHVS and CDR2 FNYEAQ. CDR3 amino acids: CASSLAGAGASYNEQFF. For the CDR3, the DNA is TGTGCCAGCAGCTTAGCGGGGGCGGGGGCCTCCTACAATGAGCAGTTCTTC.

This clone has just one count. V usage is TRBV10-2 and J usage is TRBJ2-2; D not certain. The CDR3 is made up of 14 amino acids. In germline, CDR1 is WSHSY, CDR2 SAAADI. V dropped 4 bases and J dropped 2 bases, with 8 bases sitting between them. The CDR3 nucleotides are TGCGCCAGCAGTGCCGCCACAAACACCGGGGAGCTGTTTTTT. Translating it yields CASSAATNTGELFF.

This sequence joins TRBV29-1 and TRBJ2-1; TRBD2 agrees at 9 bases. The junction had 13 bases not matched to a gene; V was cut back by 7 bases and J by 3 bases. CDR3 length: 16 residues. The germline CDR1 and CDR2 sequences are SQVTM and ANQGSEA. The CDR3 nucleotides read TGCAGCGGCGAGTTTAGCGGGGGCCCAATCTACAATGAGCAGTTCTTC. Translating gives CSGEFSGGPIYNEQFF.

V usage is TRBV27 and J usage is TRBJ1-1; possible D gene TRBD1, 6 bases. V was pared by 4 bases and J by 3 bases, with 9 bases between. The CDR3 consists of 13 residues. Germline CDR1 is MNHEY and CDR2 is SMNVEV (reference sequence). The CDR3 here is CASSSTGYTEAFF. CDR3 sequence (DNA): TGTGCCAGCAGTTCGACAGGTTACACTGAAGCTTTCTTT.

This chain joins TRBV19 and TRBJ2-1; 12 bases line up with TRBD2. The germline CDR1 and CDR2 sequences are LNHDA and SQIVND (reference sequence). With 3 bases clipped from V and 7 bases from J, the junction kept 7 bases outside the gene matches. CDR3 size: 16 residues. The CDR3 sequence: CASSIKLAGGWNEQFF. The CDR3 DNA sequence: TGTGCCAGTAGTATCAAACTAGCGGGAGGATGGAATGAGCAGTTCTTC.